This TCR beta chain comes out of a study of cytomegalovirus exposure and HLA in healthy donors. Study-wide background: The 100 million to 140 million unique TCR beta sequences, from around 200 million T cells, were found by an earlier analysis. Researchers found that 81% of just under 400 genotyped donors fell within the Caucasian-associated ancestry cluster.

This clone was seen a handful of times. Its antigen is not known. Whole-study findings and limits: A later analysis linked a missense DCLRE1C variant to TCR beta V- and J-gene trimming. The study recorded over 150 TCR beta chains that were cytomegalovirus-associated.

Amplification used 60 Vbeta primers and 13 Jbeta primers. The data were produced by immunoSEQ multiplex PCR, yet TCRdb's version contains in-frame clones alone and is incomplete. The table has tens of thousands of clones, roughly 80% seen once; the top ten hold 3% to 3.5%. V was pared by 3 bases and J by 1 base, with 6 bases between. This CDR3 region has 13 residues. Germline CDR1 SGHVS, CDR2 FNYEAQ. The sequence was obtained from a man aged 25-45 years in good health and CMV-seropositive. The chain is built from TRBV7-6 and TRBJ1-1; D is ambiguous. The sequenced material came from PBMCs. DNA of the CDR3: TGTGCCAGCAGCTTCCGAGCGAACACTGAAGCTTTCTTT. Protein sequence: CASSFRANTEAFF.